This T cell receptor beta chain was identified in a study of blood T cell repertoires in COVID-19 (dated by TCRdb to about 2020). Study-level background: The collaborator samples originated in the United States, Italy and Spain and spanned the acute and convalescent phases of COVID-19. Sample metadata almost always included a de-identified subject ID, COVID-19 status, age in years and sex. The repertoires were released in a freely available public database meant as a resource for research on the immune response to SARS-CoV-2. The prospective study material was composed of cDNA or gDNA derived from T cells, B-cell-depleted T cells, or PBMCs. Where available, HLA class I and class II types were obtained from metadata supplied by the sample provider rather than from assay-based typing. The dataset comprised deeply sampled blood TCRbeta repertoires from subjects exposed to, actively infected with, or recovered from COVID-19. The samples were drawn from two sources: the first 160 participants of the ongoing ImmuneRACE study, and over 950 subjects contributed by 6 global collaborators. Study-level results and caveats: Clinical and demographic metadata were provided uncurated, with the amount varying by source and participant.

TCRbeta CDR3 regions were amplified from genomic DNA using the immunoSEQ Assay, a bias-controlled multiplex PCR. The paper's data handling went like this. The number of nucleated cells in each sample was estimated by amplification of reference gene primers within the assay. Sequence reads were collapsed and filtered to measure the absolute abundance of every unique TCRbeta CDR3 rearrangement. For each sample, productive Simpson clonality was calculated by taking the square root of Simpson's diversity index across productive rearrangements. What TCRdb holds here is the immuneACCESS table cut down to in-frame rearrangements. Part of the clones is not present; checked against another copy, under half of the missing clones reflect an unresolved V gene, and the others are unexplained. V, J and clone size are those of that table, while D and trimming were read from the DNA. In all, the sample holds hundreds of thousands of clones, and 75% to 90% of those were seen once. 2% to 3% of the sample goes to the ten largest clones.

Concerning this clone: Its antigen is not yet known. It has no much larger one-base neighbor in the sample; base qualities were not kept.

Participants in the prospective study were aged about 18 to 95 years, lived in over 20 United States geographic areas, and enrolled through a virtual design. To assign participants to cohorts, the prospective study relied on clinical history that participants themselves reported in a screening survey and a study questionnaire. For ImmuneRACE Cohort 3, a participant was defined as recovered based on two consecutive negative NP/OP PCR tests, clearance by a healthcare professional, or resolution of symptoms. In the prospective study, whole blood, serum and a nasopharyngeal or oropharyngeal swab were collected from each participant by mobile phlebotomists. Over a roughly 2-month period, participants in the prospective study had the option of providing additional blood draws and questionnaires. Before DNA extraction, blood samples from the prospective study were shipped at room temperature or frozen.

According to the germline V gene, CDR1 reads SGHTA and CDR2 reads FQGNSA. Trimming takes 6 bases off V and 9 bases off J; junction bases not matched to a gene: 20. The CDR3 covers 18 residues, taking in both the cysteine and the phenylalanine. Only the CDR3 part of the read is kept: 54 bases, read in frame from the first base. The sequence was obtained from a woman aged 45-65 years who had recovered from COVID-19. This receptor chain uses TRBV7-2 and TRBJ1-6; TRBD1 aligns with 7 central bases. Sequencing was performed on PBMCs or T cells enriched from blood (not recorded which). Here the CDR3 is given as CASSKTPTPTGITSPLHF. The bases are TGTGCCAGCAGTAAGACCCCAACTCCGACAGGGATTACTTCACCCCTCCACTTT. The variable domain in full, with residues beyond the CDR3 obtained from the reference TRBV7-2 and TRBJ1-6 genes, is GAGVSQSPSNKVTEKGKDVELRCDPISGHTALYWYRQSLGQGLEFLIYFQGNSAPDKSGLPSDRFSAERTGGSVSTLTIQRTQQEDSAVYLCASSKTPTPTGITSPLHFGNGTRLTVT.